A single sample gave rise to the 32 T cell receptor beta chains below, sequenced in a study of cytomegalovirus exposure and HLA in healthy donors. PCR amplification relied on 60 Vbeta primers (plus 13 Jbeta primers). Sequenced by immunoSEQ multiplex PCR; TCRdb stores in-frame clones only, minus some. The sample contains about 210,000 clones, 87% of which appear only once. What was sequenced was PBMCs. All receptors derive from a boy between 2 and 10 years old in good health and CMV-seronegative.

The gene calls are TRBV7-3 and TRBJ2-2; D may be TRBD2 (7 bases). This CDR3 has 16 amino acids. Trimming cost V 4 bases and J 3 bases, with 15 bases left between them. Germline CDR1 and CDR2: SGHTA and FQGTGA. CDR3 bases: TGTGCCAGCAGCTCATCCGGGGGGCCCTACACCGGGGAGCTGTTTTTT. Its protein product is CASSSSGGPYTGELFF.

The chain couples TRBV7-9 to TRBJ2-7, with D unclear. This CDR3 comprises 12 residues. The germline V gene has CDR1 SEHNR and CDR2 FQNEAQ (reference sequence). V shed 5 bases and J shed 5 bases, with 10 bases lying between them. The CDR3 DNA reads as TGTGCCAGCAGCCATCAGGCCCACGAGCAGTACTTC. Translation gives CASSHQAHEQYF. Full variable domain (remainder filled in from reference TRBV7-9 and TRBJ2-7): DTGVSQNPRHKITKRGQNVTFRCDPISEHNRLYWYRQTLGQGPEFLTYFQNEAQLEKSRLLSDRFSAERPKGSFSTLEIQRTEQGDSAMYLCASSHQAHEQYFGPGTRLTVT.

The genes are TRBV30 and TRBJ1-2; perhaps TRBD1 as D (5 bases). This CDR3 spans 12 amino acids. V was trimmed by 4 bases and J by 8 bases, leaving 14 bases between them. Per the germline V gene, CDR1 is GTSNPN and CDR2 is SVGIG (reference sequence). The CDR3 is CAWTGRGRGYTF. In nucleotides, the CDR3 is TGTGCCTGGACTGGACGGGGGAGAGGCTACACCTTC.

This clone was seen a single time. The chain recombines TRBV4-1 with TRBJ2-5, with 7 bases matching TRBD1. Per germline, CDR1 MGHRA and CDR2 YSYEKL. V lost 3 bases and J lost 3; bases outside the gene matches: 1. The length of the CDR3 is 13 residues. The CDR3 protein is CASSHDREETQYF. In DNA, the CDR3 is TGCGCCAGCAGCCACGACAGGGAAGAGACCCAGTACTTC.

The CDR3 sequence is CASSMGALPGTDTQYF. The CDR3, as DNA: TGTGCCAGTAGTATGGGGGCCTTACCGGGCACAGATACGCAGTATTTT. The J gene is TRBJ2-3, the V gene TRBV19; a weak D match, TRBD1 (6 bases). Germline CDR1 LNHDA, CDR2 SQIVND (reference sequence). The V and J ends lost 3 bases and 1 base respectively, with 14 bases between them. CDR3 size: 16 residues.

The rearrangement links TRBV15 to TRBJ2-7; no clear D. The CDR3 is 13 amino acids. V was trimmed by 5 bases and J by 0 bases, leaving 8 bases between them. Germline CDR1 LNHNV, CDR2 YYDKDF (reference sequence). CDR3 nucleotide sequence: TGTGCCACCAGCGCGCGACACTCCTACGAGCAGTACTTC. Its translation is CATSARHSYEQYF.

This clone showed up just a few times. The J gene is TRBJ2-3, the V gene TRBV18; possible D gene TRBD1, 5 bases. The V and J ends lost 4 bases and 1 base respectively, with 9 bases between them. The CDR3 covers 14 residues. Germline loops: CDR1 KGHSH, CDR2 LQKENI. In nucleotides, the CDR3 is TGTGCCAGCTCACGGGGCAGGGGCACAGATACGCAGTATTTT. Amino acids: CASSRGRGTDTQYF.

This rearrangement joins TRBV5-1 to TRBJ1-1, with TRBD1 matching over 9 bases. Germline trimming cut 1 base from V and 1 base from J; bases unmatched to any gene: 8. Germline V gene sequence: CDR1 SGHRS, CDR2 YFSETQ. The CDR3 sequence is 17 residues long. For the CDR3, the DNA is TGCGCCAGCAGCTTGACCAGGATGGGACAGGGGAACACTGAAGCTTTCTTT. Amino acids: CASSLTRMGQGNTEAFF.

The V and J genes are TRBV5-4 and TRBJ2-2; D may be TRBD2 (6 bases). Germline V gives CDR1 SGHNT, CDR2 YYREEE (reference sequence). This CDR3 is 15 amino acids long. V lost 2 bases to trimming and J lost 4 bases, with 12 bases between them. CDR3 in DNA: TGTGCCAGCAGCTTTGGGGGGATTGGCACCGGGGAGCTGTTTTTT. The encoded protein is CASSFGGIGTGELFF.

V gene TRBV19 combines with J gene TRBJ2-3, with D possibly matching TRBD1 (5 bases). The CDR3 loop spans 15 amino acids. The germline V gene has CDR1 LNHDA and CDR2 SQIVND (reference sequence). V lost 2 bases to trimming and J lost 4 bases, with 13 bases between them. The CDR3 region is CASSIRWQGSDTQYF. Here the CDR3 DNA reads TGTGCCAGTAGTATAAGATGGCAGGGCTCAGATACGCAGTATTTT. Full variable domain (remainder filled in from reference TRBV19 and TRBJ2-3): DGGITQSPKYLFRKEGQNVTLSCEQNLNHDAMYWYRQDPGQGLRLIYYSQIVNDFQKGDIAEGYSVSREKKESFPLTVTSAQKNPTAFYLCASSIRWQGSDTQYFGPGTRLTVL.

This sequence joins TRBV5-1 and TRBJ1-4; possibly TRBD1 for D (6 bases). V lost 4 bases and J lost 8, with 24 bases in between. CDR1 and CDR2 from the germline V gene are SGHRS and YFSETQ. This CDR3 spans 17 amino acids. The CDR3 region is CASSHSEGGGPHEKLFF. CDR3 nucleotides: TGCGCCAGCAGCCATTCCGAGGGCGGGGGGCCGCACGAAAAACTGTTTTTT.

The rearrangement links TRBV29-1 to TRBJ2-7, with D possibly matching TRBD2 (7 bases). Germline CDR1 SQVTM, CDR2 ANQGSEA. V gave up 0 bases and J gave up 7 bases, with 13 bases separating them. The CDR3 has 13 amino acids. The CDR3 protein is CSVEDRGGYEQYF. The CDR3 DNA follows: TGCAGCGTTGAAGATCGCGGGGGCTATGAGCAGTACTTC.

In this sample, this clone turned up a few times. The chain has TRBV6-5 and TRBJ1-1; D is unresolved. Germline V gives CDR1 MNHEY, CDR2 SVGAGI. Trimming stripped 6 bases from V and 2 bases from J, with 4 bases between. The CDR3 extends over 11 amino acids. CDR3 bases: TGTGCCAGCAGCTCCAACACTGAAGCTTTCTTT. As protein: CASSSNTEAFF.

In its sample, this clone was seen once. V usage is TRBV11-2 and J usage is TRBJ2-5; D is perhaps TRBD2 (5 bases). Trimming shortened V by 7 bases and J by 5 bases, and 20 bases separated the two germline ends. The germline V gene has CDR1 SGHAT and CDR2 FQNNGV. CDR3 length equals 15 residues. For the CDR3, the DNA is TGTGCCAGCACCTCCAACTCGGAGGCATGGGAGACCCAGTACTTC. Translating gives CASTSNSEAWETQYF.

The gene calls are TRBV6-1 and TRBJ2-7, with TRBD1 as a possible D gene (5 bases). This CDR3 is 14 amino acids long. With 4 bases removed from V and 4 bases from J, the gap between germline ends came to 14 bases. Germline CDR1 reads MNHNS; CDR2 reads SASEGT. The CDR3 sequence: CASSVGDQGYEQYF. The CDR3 DNA is TGTGCCAGCAGTGTTGGGGATCAGGGATACGAGCAGTACTTC.

The V and J genes are TRBV19 and TRBJ2-1; TRBD1 agrees at 7 bases. The length of the CDR3 is 14 residues. CDR1 is LNHDA, CDR2 SQIVND, per germline (reference sequence). The V and J ends lost 1 base and 8 bases, in that order; junction bases with no gene match: 5. The CDR3 coding sequence is TGTGCCAGTAGTATAGGACAGGGCGGAGATGAGCAGTTCTTC. Translating gives CASSIGQGGDEQFF.

This clone was seen once. J is TRBJ2-3 and V is TRBV10-1; TRBD2 is a possible D gene (5 bases). Germline lookup yields CDR1 WNHNN and CDR2 SYGVQD (reference sequence). The CDR3 runs 15 residues. Trimming left V 0 bases short and J 0 bases short, with 7 bases between. CDR3 bases: TGCGCCAGCAGTGAGTCGAGAGGGAGCACAGATACGCAGTATTTT. This codes for CASSESRGSTDTQYF.

The chain uses TRBV20-1 and TRBJ2-5; D gene ambiguous. CDR3 size: 10 residues. CDR1 and CDR2 from the germline V gene are DFQATT and SNEGSKA (reference sequence). V lost 5 bases and J lost 2, with 3 bases in between. Written as DNA, the CDR3 is TGCAGTGCTGCGCAAGAGACCCAGTACTTC. Its protein product is CSAAQETQYF.

The chain recombines TRBV25-1 with TRBJ2-1, with 16 bases identical to TRBD2. V shed 4 bases and J 7 bases; nucleotides not matched to a gene: 4. Germline lookup yields CDR1 MGHDK and CDR2 SYGVNS. This CDR3 is built from 16 residues. This CDR3 is CASSGGLAGGVNEQFF. CDR3 nucleotides: TGTGCCAGCAGTGGGGGACTAGCGGGGGGGGTTAATGAGCAGTTCTTC.

V and J are TRBV6-5 and TRBJ1-1; TRBD1 aligns across 7 bases. V gave up 5 bases and J gave up 0 bases; unmatched junction bases: 6. CDR1 and CDR2 (germline): MNHEY, SVGAGI. This CDR3 comprises 15 residues. CDR3 nucleotides: TGTGCCAGCAGTATACAGACAGGGCTGAACACTGAAGCTTTCTTT. Translating gives CASSIQTGLNTEAFF.

The chain couples TRBV30 to TRBJ1-2, with a possible D match to TRBD1 (6 bases). Germline values: CDR1 GTSNPN, CDR2 SVGIG (reference sequence). The CDR3 consists of 12 residues. Trimming removed 8 bases from V and 5 bases from J, with 15 bases in between. The CDR3 here is CARRGGLYGYTF. For the CDR3, the DNA is TGTGCCCGCAGGGGAGGGCTGTATGGCTACACCTTC.

This clone turned up a few times. The chain carries TRBV19 and TRBJ1-5; D not resolved. Trimming took off 3 bases at V and 3 bases at J, with 3 bases between the two ends. The CDR3 extends over 12 amino acids. Germline loops: CDR1 LNHDA, CDR2 SQIVND (reference sequence). The CDR3 region is CASSILNQPQHF. In nucleotides, the CDR3 is TGTGCCAGTAGTATTCTCAATCAGCCCCAGCATTTT.

This chain joins TRBV19 and TRBJ2-7; 9 bases fit TRBD1. This CDR3 is 13 amino acids long. V shed 4 bases, J shed 6 bases, and the junction held 4 bases outside the gene matches. CDR1 LNHDA and CDR2 SQIVND come from the germline V gene (reference sequence). The CDR3 spells CASSRGQGSEQYF. The CDR3 coding sequence is TGTGCCAGTAGTAGGGGACAGGGTTCCGAGCAGTACTTC.

The chain couples TRBV14 to TRBJ2-1; the match to TRBD1 covers 7 bases. Germline CDR1 reads SGHDN; CDR2 reads FVKESK. The V gene end was trimmed by 4 bases and the J gene end by 7 bases; junction bases not matched to a gene: 4. This CDR3 spans 13 amino acids. In DNA form, the CDR3 reads TGTGCCAGCAGCCGTATACAGGGGAATGAGCAGTTCTTC. Amino acids: CASSRIQGNEQFF.

In regard to this clone: This sample also contains other DNA sequences that code for the same CDR3. The chain has TRBV6-1 and TRBJ1-5, with D possibly TRBD1 on 5 matching bases. Germline V lookup: CDR1 MNHNS, CDR2 SASEGT. CDR3 size: 14 residues. The germline V and J ends were trimmed by 0 bases and 7 bases, with 10 bases remaining between them. Here the CDR3 reads CASSEAGGYQPQHF. The CDR3 DNA follows: TGTGCCAGCAGTGAAGCGGGGGGATACCAGCCCCAGCATTTT.

A single count supports this clone. The chain combines TRBV7-9 with TRBJ1-2, with TRBD1 identical over 8 bases. Germline values: CDR1 SEHNR, CDR2 FQNEAQ (reference sequence). V shed 1 base, J shed 3 bases, and the junction held 4 bases outside the gene matches. This CDR3 is built from 15 residues. This CDR3 reads CASSLDTGGDYGYTF. The CDR3 nucleotides are TGTGCCAGCAGCTTAGATACAGGGGGTGACTATGGCTACACCTTC.

The chain has TRBV30 and TRBJ2-2; TRBD1 is a possible D gene (5 bases). With 0 bases removed from V and 5 bases from J, the gap between germline ends came to 19 bases. Germline CDR1 GTSNPN, CDR2 SVGIG (reference sequence). The CDR3 totals 17 residues. The CDR3 region has the DNA TGTGCCTGGAGTGTAAGGGCAGGGATTAAGGGAACCGGGGAGCTGTTTTTT. This encodes CAWSVRAGIKGTGELFF.

The J gene is TRBJ1-4, the V gene TRBV30, with no clear D. V lost 3 bases and J lost 6, with 5 bases in between. CDR3 size: 11 residues. Germline CDR1 is GTSNPN and CDR2 is SVGIG (reference sequence). In DNA form, the CDR3 reads TGTGCCTGGAGAGAGTATGAAAAACTGTTTTTT. As protein: CAWREYEKLFF.

The rearrangement uses TRBV4-2 and TRBJ2-1, with D possibly being TRBD2 (6 bases). The CDR3 covers 17 residues. Germline V gene lookup returns CDR1 LGHNA and CDR2 YNFKEQ. The V end lost 4 bases, the J end lost 8 bases, and 24 bases lay between the germline ends. CDR3 DNA: TGTGCCAGCAGCCCGTATCCGGGGGATACACCTTACGATGAGCAGTTCTTC. Translation: CASSPYPGDTPYDEQFF.

This rearrangement joins TRBV30 to TRBJ1-6; D is unclear. The CDR3 spans 11 residues. The germline CDR1 and CDR2 sequences are GTSNPN and SVGIG (reference sequence). Trimming took 0 bases from V and 9 from J, leaving 3 bases between them. The CDR3 DNA is TGTGCCTGGAGTGTCGGTTCACCCCTCCACTTT. Protein product: CAWSVGSPLHF.

The chain recombines TRBV6-6 with TRBJ2-3; TRBD2 aligns across 7 bases. After removal of 6 bases from V and 4 bases from J, the junction contained 4 bases not matched to a gene. The CDR3 spans 13 residues. CDR1 is MNHNY, CDR2 SVGAGI, per germline (reference sequence). CDR3 in amino acids: CASRAGPPDTQYF. For the CDR3, the DNA is TGTGCCAGCAGAGCGGGGCCCCCAGATACGCAGTATTTT.

The chain joins TRBV5-1 to TRBJ1-2; TRBD1 is a possible D gene (6 bases). Trimming removed 2 bases at V and 8 bases at J, with 13 bases between. Germline V gives CDR1 SGHRS, CDR2 YFSETQ. This CDR3 contains 13 residues. The CDR3 reads CASSFAGAGGYTF. The CDR3 nucleotides read TGCGCCAGCAGCTTTGCGGGGGCCGGAGGCTACACCTTC.